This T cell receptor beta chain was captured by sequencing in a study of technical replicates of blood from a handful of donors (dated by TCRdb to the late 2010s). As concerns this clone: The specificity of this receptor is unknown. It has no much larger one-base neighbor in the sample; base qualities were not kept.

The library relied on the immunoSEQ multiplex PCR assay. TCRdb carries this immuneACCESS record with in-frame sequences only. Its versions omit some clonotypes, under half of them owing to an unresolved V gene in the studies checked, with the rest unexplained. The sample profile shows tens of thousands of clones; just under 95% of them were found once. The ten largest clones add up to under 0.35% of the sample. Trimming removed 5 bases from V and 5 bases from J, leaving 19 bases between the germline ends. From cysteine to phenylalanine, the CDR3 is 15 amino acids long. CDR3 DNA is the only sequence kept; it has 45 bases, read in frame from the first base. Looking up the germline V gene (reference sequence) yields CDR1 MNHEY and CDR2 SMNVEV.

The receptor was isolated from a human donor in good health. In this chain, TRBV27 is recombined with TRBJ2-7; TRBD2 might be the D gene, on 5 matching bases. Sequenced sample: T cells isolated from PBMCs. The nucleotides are TGTGCCAGCAGTGGACTGACCTCCTACGAAAACGAGCAGTACTTC. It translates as CASSGLTSYENEQYF.